This entry describes one T cell receptor (beta chain). Its antigen remains unknown. In generating TCR beta cDNA, 5'RACE template switching with UMIs was used. TCRdb derives one entry per CDR3 protein from the 5' RACE reads, leaving out DNA. The sample spans about 150,000 distinct CDR3 sequences; the ten largest clones claim around a third. The data originate from a study of T cells expressing NK-cell markers. Study background: CD3+CD56+NKG2C+, CD3+CD56+NKG2C- and CD3+CD56-NKG2C+ T cells, once sorted, supplied the TCR beta repertoires. One of eight sequenced donors was HCMV-seronegative; the other seven were seropositive. Study-level results: In 5 to 7 donors, dominant NKG2C+ clonotypes were about 1.0-7.0% of CD8+ T cells.

Germline V gives CDR1 SQVTM, CDR2 ANQGSEA. This CDR3 has 13 residues. The receptor's source is a woman aged 50 to 60 in good health. What was sequenced was blood T cells: a sorted CD56 or NKG2C T cell subset, CD4+ or CD8+ T cells, or bulk PBMC T cells (not recorded which). This chain uses TRBV29-1 with TRBJ2-2; TCRdb's D gene call, TRBD1, goes unchecked for lack of DNA. CDR3 residues: CSVVDRNTGELFF.